The 9 T cell receptor beta chains below all came from one sample that was sequenced in a study of graft-versus-host responses after intestinal transplantation (dated by TCRdb to 2020 to 2023). Library preparation employed the immunoSEQ multiplex PCR assay. The clones in this table, taken by TCRdb from immuneACCESS, are in-frame only. Not every clone is retained; where verified, under half of the shortfall comes from an unresolved V gene, and the cause of the rest is unknown. The sample yields under 100,000 clones; around 90% were counted once. Together, the top ten hold 15% to 20% of the sample. Here the sequenced sample was PBMCs, taken about 460 days after intestinal transplant. The source is a human patient who received an intestinal transplant, so some T cells may come from the graft donor.

This clone was detected only a few times. The chain uses TRBV2 and TRBJ1-3; TRBD1 aligns across 7 bases. The CDR3 totals 15 residues. The V gene end was trimmed by 8 bases and the J gene end by 4 bases; junction bases not matched to a gene: 11. Germline CDR1 is SNHLY and CDR2 is FYNNEI. The CDR3 sequence is CASLFTGEWGNTIYF. CDR3 bases: TGTGCCAGCCTATTCACAGGGGAGTGGGGAAACACCATATATTTT.

The rearrangement links TRBV4-1 to TRBJ2-5; 7 positions match TRBD1. CDR3 length: 15 amino acids. CDR1 is MGHRA, CDR2 YSYEKL, per germline. J gave up 4 bases and V 4 bases, and 9 bases lay outside the gene matches. The CDR3 is CASSPTQGNRETQYF. CDR3 bases: TGCGCCAGCAGCCCAACACAGGGGAATAGAGAGACCCAGTACTTC.

The chain carries TRBV7-3 and TRBJ1-2; D is perhaps TRBD1 (6 bases). Germline V gene data show CDR1 as SGHTA and CDR2 as FQGTGA. This CDR3 contains 13 residues. Trimming removed 4 bases from V and 7 bases from J, with 13 bases in between. For the CDR3, the DNA is TGTGCCAGCAGCTCCCACAGGGACTCTGGCTACACCTTC. This codes for CASSSHRDSGYTF.

The chain employs TRBV7-6 and TRBJ1-5; D gene unclear. Germline V gene lookup returns CDR1 SGHVS and CDR2 FNYEAQ. This CDR3 is 12 amino acids long. V was pared by 2 bases and J by 3 bases, with 2 bases between. The CDR3 is CASSLPNQPQHF. The CDR3 DNA reads as TGTGCCAGCAGCTTACCCAATCAGCCCCAGCATTTT. Filled out from reference TRBV7-6 and TRBJ1-5, the complete variable domain reads GAGVSQSPRYKVTKRGQDVALRCDPISGHVSLYWYRQALGQGPEFLTYFNYEAQQDKSGLPNDRFSAERPEGSISTLTIQRTEQRDSAMYRCASSLPNQPQHFGDGTRLSIL.

This sequence joins TRBV7-9 and TRBJ2-7; D is ambiguous. The V end lost 1 base, the J end lost 4 bases, and 11 bases lay between the germline ends. The CDR3 consists of 14 residues. Germline V gene sequence: CDR1 SEHNR, CDR2 FQNEAQ (reference sequence). CDR3 residues: CASSLVGPGYEQYF. The CDR3 region has the DNA TGTGCCAGCAGCTTAGTCGGCCCCGGGTACGAGCAGTACTTC.

V gene TRBV19 combines with J gene TRBJ1-1; D remains ambiguous. The V gene lost 7 bases and the J gene lost 5 bases, with 14 bases spanning the gap. Germline CDR1 and CDR2: LNHDA and SQIVND (reference sequence). This CDR3 has 13 residues. DNA of the CDR3: TGTGCCAGTATGGCGTCGGCGAGAACTGAAGCTTTCTTT. Translated: CASMASARTEAFF. Variable domain in full (rest from reference TRBV19 and TRBJ1-1): DGGITQSPKYLFRKEGQNVTLSCEQNLNHDAMYWYRQDPGQGLRLIYYSQIVNDFQKGDIAEGYSVSREKKESFPLTVTSAQKNPTAFYLCASMASARTEAFFGQGTRLTVV.

J is TRBJ1-3 and V is TRBV7-2, with D uncertain. This CDR3 is 15 amino acids long. Trimming stripped 7 bases from V and 0 bases from J, with 13 bases between. CDR1 is SGHTA and CDR2 is FQGNSA in the germline V gene. CDR3 nucleotide sequence: TGTGCCAGCATTGCTCTACAGAGCTCTGGAAACACCATATATTTT. It translates to CASIALQSSGNTIYF.

This clone occurred once. The chain recombines TRBV14 with TRBJ1-2; D unclear. CDR1 is SGHDN and CDR2 is FVKESK in the germline V gene. The CDR3 is 11 residues long. V lost 8 bases and J 7 bases, leaving 11 bases between the germline ends. This CDR3 reads CASSQAGGYTF. The CDR3 DNA reads TGTGCCAGCTCCCAGGCAGGTGGCTACACCTTC.

The chain couples TRBV6-5 to TRBJ1-6; no clear D gene. Germline lookup yields CDR1 MNHEY and CDR2 SVGAGI. Trimming shortened V by 1 base and J by 7 bases, and 8 bases separated the two germline ends. This CDR3 spans 14 amino acids. The CDR3 is CASSYFVGNSPLHF. In nucleotides, the CDR3 is TGTGCCAGCAGTTACTTTGTAGGGAATTCACCCCTCCACTTT.